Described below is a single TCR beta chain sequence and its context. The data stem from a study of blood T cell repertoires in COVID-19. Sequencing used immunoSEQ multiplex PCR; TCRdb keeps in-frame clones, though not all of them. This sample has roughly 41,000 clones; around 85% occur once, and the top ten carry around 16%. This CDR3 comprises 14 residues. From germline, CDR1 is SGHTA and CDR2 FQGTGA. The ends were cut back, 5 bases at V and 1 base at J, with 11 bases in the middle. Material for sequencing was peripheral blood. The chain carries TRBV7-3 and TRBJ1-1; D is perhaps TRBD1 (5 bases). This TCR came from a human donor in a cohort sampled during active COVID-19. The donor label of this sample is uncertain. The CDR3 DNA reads TGTGCCAGCAGCCTCCAGGGTACGAACACTGAAGCTTTCTTT. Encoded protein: CASSLQGTNTEAFF. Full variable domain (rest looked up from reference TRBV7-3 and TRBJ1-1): GAGVSQTPSNKVTEKGKYVELRCDPISGHTALYWYRQSLGQGPEFLIYFQGTGAADDSGLPNDRFFAVRPEGSVSTLKIQRTERGDSAVYLCASSLQGTNTEAFFGQGTRLTVV.